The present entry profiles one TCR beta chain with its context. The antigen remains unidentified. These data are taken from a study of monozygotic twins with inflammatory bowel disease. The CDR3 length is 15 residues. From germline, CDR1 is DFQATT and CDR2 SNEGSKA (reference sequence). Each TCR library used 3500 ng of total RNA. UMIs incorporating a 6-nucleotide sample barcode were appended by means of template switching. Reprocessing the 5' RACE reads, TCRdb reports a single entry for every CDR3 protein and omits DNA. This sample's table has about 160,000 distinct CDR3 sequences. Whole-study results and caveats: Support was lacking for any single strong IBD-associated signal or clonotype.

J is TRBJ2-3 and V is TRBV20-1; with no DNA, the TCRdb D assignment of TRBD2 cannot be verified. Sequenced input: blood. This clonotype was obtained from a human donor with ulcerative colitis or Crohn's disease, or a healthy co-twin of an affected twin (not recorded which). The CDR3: CSARDPRDRGDTQYF.